The present T cell receptor beta chain was sequenced within a study of blood T cell repertoires in COVID-19. Germline loops: CDR1 KGHSH, CDR2 LQKENI. The CDR3 runs 14 residues. Trimming removed 6 bases from V and 0 bases from J, with 9 bases in between. Per the original data handling: Using reference gene primer amplification, nucleated cell counts were estimated. Assay: immunoSEQ multiplex PCR; the TCRdb copy retains only in-frame clones and omits some. The V and J calls and clone size come from that table; D and trimming were worked out from the DNA. The sample has about 250,000 clones, approximately 86% seen once.

The chain is built from TRBV18 and TRBJ1-3; D possibly corresponds to TRBD1 (5 bases). Material: peripheral blood. The sequence was collected from a woman aged 60 to 75 who had recovered from COVID-19. The CDR3 loop is CASSLDSSGNTIYF. In nucleotides, the CDR3 is TGTGCCAGCTCCCTCGACAGCTCTGGAAACACCATATATTTT.